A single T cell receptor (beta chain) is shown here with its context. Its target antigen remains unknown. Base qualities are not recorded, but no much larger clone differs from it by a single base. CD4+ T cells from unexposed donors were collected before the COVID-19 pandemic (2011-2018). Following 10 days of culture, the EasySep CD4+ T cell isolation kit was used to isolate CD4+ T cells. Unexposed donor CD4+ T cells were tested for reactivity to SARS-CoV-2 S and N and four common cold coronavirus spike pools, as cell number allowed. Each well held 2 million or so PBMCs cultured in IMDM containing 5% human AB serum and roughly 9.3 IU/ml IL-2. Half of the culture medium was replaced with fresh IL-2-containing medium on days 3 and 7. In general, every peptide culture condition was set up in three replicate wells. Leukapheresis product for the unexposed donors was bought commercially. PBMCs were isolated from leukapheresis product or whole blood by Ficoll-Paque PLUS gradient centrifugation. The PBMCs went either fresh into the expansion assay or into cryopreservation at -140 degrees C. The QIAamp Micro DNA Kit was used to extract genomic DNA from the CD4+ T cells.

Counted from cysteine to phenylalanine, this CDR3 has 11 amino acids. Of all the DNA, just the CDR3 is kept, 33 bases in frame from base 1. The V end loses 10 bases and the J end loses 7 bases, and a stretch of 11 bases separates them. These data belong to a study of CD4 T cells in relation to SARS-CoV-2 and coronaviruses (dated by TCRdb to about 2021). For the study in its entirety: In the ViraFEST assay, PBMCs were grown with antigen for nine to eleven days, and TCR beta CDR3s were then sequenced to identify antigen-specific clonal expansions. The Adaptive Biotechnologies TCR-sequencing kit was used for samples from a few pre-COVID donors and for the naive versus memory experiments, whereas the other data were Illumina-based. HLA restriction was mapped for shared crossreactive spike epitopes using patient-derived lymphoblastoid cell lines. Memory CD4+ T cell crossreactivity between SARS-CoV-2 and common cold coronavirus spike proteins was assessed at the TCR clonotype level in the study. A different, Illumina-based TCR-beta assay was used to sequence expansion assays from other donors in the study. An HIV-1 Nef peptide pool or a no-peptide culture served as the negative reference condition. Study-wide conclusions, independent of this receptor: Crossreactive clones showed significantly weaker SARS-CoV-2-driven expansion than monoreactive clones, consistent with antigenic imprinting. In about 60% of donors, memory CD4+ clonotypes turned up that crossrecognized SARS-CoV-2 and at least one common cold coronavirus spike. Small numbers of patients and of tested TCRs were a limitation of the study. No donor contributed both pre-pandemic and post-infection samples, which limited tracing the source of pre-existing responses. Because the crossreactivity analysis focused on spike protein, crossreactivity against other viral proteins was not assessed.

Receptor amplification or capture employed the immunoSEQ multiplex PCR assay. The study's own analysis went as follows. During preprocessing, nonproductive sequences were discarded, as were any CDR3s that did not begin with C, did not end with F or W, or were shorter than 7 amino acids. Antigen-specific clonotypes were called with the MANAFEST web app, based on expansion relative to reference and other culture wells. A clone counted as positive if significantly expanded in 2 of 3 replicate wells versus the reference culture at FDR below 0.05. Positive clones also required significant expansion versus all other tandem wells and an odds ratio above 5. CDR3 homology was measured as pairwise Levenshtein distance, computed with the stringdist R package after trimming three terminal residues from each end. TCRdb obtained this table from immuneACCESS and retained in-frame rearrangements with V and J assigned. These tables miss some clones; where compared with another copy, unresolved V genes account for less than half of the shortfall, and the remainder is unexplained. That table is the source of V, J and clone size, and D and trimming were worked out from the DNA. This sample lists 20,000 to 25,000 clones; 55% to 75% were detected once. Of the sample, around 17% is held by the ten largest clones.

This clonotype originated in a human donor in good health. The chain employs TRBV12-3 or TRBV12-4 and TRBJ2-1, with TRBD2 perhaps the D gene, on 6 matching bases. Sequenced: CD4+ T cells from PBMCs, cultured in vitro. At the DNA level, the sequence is TGTGCCACCCAGCGGGCGAATGAGCAGTTCTTC. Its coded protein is CATQRANEQFF.